This entry lists 16 T cell receptor beta chains sequenced from one sample in a study of T cells in Graves' hyperthyroidism and ophthalmopathy. Amplification yielded TCR beta CDR3 regions, with RNA transcripts as the source. The HTBI primer set drove a first-round RT-PCR of the TCR CDR3. In TCRdb, the multiplex PCR reads were re-called with MiXCR into one record per CDR3 protein. The sample yields roughly 740,000 distinct CDR3 sequences, about 17% seen once. Sequences were obtained from blood. These receptors were obtained from a man younger than 30 with Graves' hyperthyroidism.

This clonotype was counted at least ten times. The gene calls are TRBV10-3 and TRBJ2-7; D could derive from TRBD1 or TRBD2 (5 bases each). CDR3 size: 13 residues. With 8 bases removed from V and 0 bases from J, the gap between germline ends came to 11 bases. The germline gives CDR1 ENHRY, CDR2 SYGVKD. In DNA form, the CDR3 reads TGTGCCATCCGGGACCGGAGCTCCTACGAGCAGTACTTC. It codes for CAIRDRSSYEQYF.

This clonotype has more than one count but fewer than ten. The CDR3: CASSDRDRDTGELFF. Here the CDR3 DNA reads TGTGCCAGCAGCGACAGGGATAGGGACACCGGGGAGCTGTTTTTT. The chain recombines TRBV11-3 with TRBJ2-2; 7 bases are shared with TRBD1. The CDR3 sequence is 15 residues long. Germline CDR1 reads SGHNT; CDR2 reads YENEEA. J was trimmed by 3 bases and V by 5 bases; bases with no gene match: 6.

Only a few counts were recorded for this clonotype. V and J are TRBV25-1 and TRBJ2-6, with 7 positions matching TRBD1. The V gene's germline CDR1 is MGHDK and CDR2 SYGVNS. This CDR3 comprises 16 residues. The ends lost 8 bases at V and 2 bases at J; junction bases unmatched: 9. CDR3 sequence (DNA): TGTGCCAGCTACGACAGGGTCCGTGCTGGGGCCAACGTCCTGACTTTC. Translated, it gives CASYDRVRAGANVLTF.

In its sample, this clonotype was seen a few times. In DNA, the CDR3 is TGTGCCAGCAGCCCCGACTTGACTAGTAGGGAGACAAAGGAGACCCAGTACTTC. It yields the protein CASSPDLTSRETKETQYF. This chain connects TRBV3-1 to TRBJ2-5; possibly TRBD2 for D (6 bases). This CDR3 comprises 18 residues. The germline V gene has CDR1 LGHDT and CDR2 YNNKEL (reference sequence). The germline V and J ends were trimmed by 4 bases and 5 bases, with 26 bases remaining between them.

This clonotype was seen more than once but under ten times. This chain connects TRBV27 to TRBJ2-7; possibly TRBD1 or TRBD2 for D (5 bases each). V lost 2 bases and J 0 bases, leaving 11 bases between the germline ends. CDR3 size: 15 residues. The germline V gene has CDR1 MNHEY and CDR2 SMNVEV (reference sequence). CDR3 amino acids: CASSLRDALSYEQYF. CDR3 coding DNA: TGTGCCAGCAGTTTAAGGGACGCCCTCTCCTACGAGCAGTACTTC.

This clonotype was picked up many times. This chain uses TRBV6-1 with TRBJ1-1; D not certain. Trimming shortened V by 10 bases and J by 1 base, and 13 bases separated the two germline ends. The CDR3 sequence is 13 residues long. Germline V lookup: CDR1 MNHNS, CDR2 SASEGT. The CDR3 coding sequence is TGTGCCACCTCGGCTGATAAGAACACTGAAGCTTTCTTT. It codes for CATSADKNTEAFF.

V and J are TRBV6-2 or TRBV6-3 and TRBJ2-5; 10 bases map to TRBD2. Losses at the gene ends were 6 bases for V and 2 bases for J; bases not matched to a gene: 15. This CDR3 comprises 18 residues. Germline V CDR1 and CDR2: MNHEY, SVGEGT. CDR3 coding DNA: TGTGCCAGCAGGGCTGGAAGGGTTGATAGCGGGGGGCAAGAGACCCAGTACTTC. It is translated as CASRAGRVDSGGQETQYF.

The rearrangement joins TRBV29-1 to TRBJ2-2, with 9 bases fitting TRBD1. The CDR3 has 15 amino acids. Unmatched junction bases numbered 10, after V lost 4 bases and J lost 7 bases. Germline-derived CDR1 and CDR2 are SQVTM and ANQGSEA. CDR3 sequence reads: CSVVTGGGQIGELFF. The CDR3 nucleotides read TGCAGCGTTGTTACAGGGGGCGGTCAAATCGGGGAGCTGTTTTTT.

This clonotype was observed at least ten times. The chain is built from TRBV7-2 and TRBJ2-7; TRBD1 aligns across 9 bases. The CDR3 totals 15 residues. V lost 5 bases and J lost 2; bases outside the gene matches: 7. Germline V gives CDR1 SGHTA, CDR2 FQGNSA. The CDR3 protein is CASSHGQGSAYEQYF. DNA of the CDR3: TGTGCCAGCAGCCATGGACAGGGGTCAGCCTACGAGCAGTACTTC.

This clonotype came up many times. The V gene is TRBV7-8, the J gene TRBJ2-5; 12 nucleotides agree with TRBD2. This CDR3 has 17 amino acids. V was pared by 2 bases and J by 5 bases, with 9 bases of the junction left unmatched. CDR1 and CDR2 (germline): SGHVS, FQNEAQ. CDR3 sequence reads: CASSLSRLAGVLETQYF. In DNA, the CDR3 is TGTGCCAGCAGCTTAAGCCGACTAGCGGGAGTGTTGGAGACCCAGTACTTC. Supplemented by reference TRBV7-8 and TRBJ2-5, the full variable domain reads GAGVSQSPRYKVAKRGQDVALRCDPISGHVSLFWYQQALGQGPEFLTYFQNEAQLDKSGLPSDRFFAERPEGSVSTLKIQRTQQEDSAVYLCASSLSRLAGVLETQYFGPGTRLLVL.

Only a few counts were recorded for this clonotype. The chain combines TRBV20-1 with TRBJ2-1; tentatively, D is TRBD2 (8 bases). Germline-derived CDR1 and CDR2 are DFQATT and SNEGSKA (reference sequence). The CDR3 loop spans 15 amino acids. V dropped 6 bases and J dropped 4 bases, with 19 bases sitting between them. The CDR3 is CSAQDRKRGYNEQFF. The CDR3 coding sequence is TGCAGTGCCCAGGACAGGAAGCGGGGGTACAATGAGCAGTTCTTC.

This clonotype occurred many times. The chain joins TRBV28 to TRBJ2-1; 10 positions match TRBD2. CDR1 is MDHEN and CDR2 is SYDVKM in the germline V gene. This CDR3 spans 14 amino acids. The V and J ends lost 3 bases and 6 bases, in that order; junction bases with no gene match: 2. CDR3 bases: TGTGCCAGCAGTTTTGCTAGCGGGAGCAATGAGCAGTTCTTC. Encoded protein: CASSFASGSNEQFF.

CDR3 in amino acids: CASSTSGGGDEQYF. The CDR3 DNA reads TGTGCCAGCAGTACTAGCGGAGGGGGAGACGAGCAGTACTTC. V gene TRBV7-3 combines with J gene TRBJ2-7; 8 bases agree with TRBD2. This CDR3 spans 14 amino acids. Losses at the gene ends were 6 bases for V and 5 bases for J; bases not matched to a gene: 9. CDR1 is SGHTA, CDR2 FQGTGA, per germline.

The V gene is TRBV5-6, the J gene TRBJ2-1; TRBD2 is a possible D gene (6 bases). Germline assignment: CDR1 SGHDT and CDR2 YYEEEE. The CDR3 runs to 16 residues. V gave up 0 bases and J gave up 12 bases, with 22 bases separating them. DNA of the CDR3: TGTGCCAGCAGCTTGGATTGGGGACTCGAAGCTCGGGGGCAGTTCTTC. As protein: CASSLDWGLEARGQFF.

This clonotype occurred a few times. CDR3 coding DNA: TGTGCCACCAGTGACCCTGACAGGGTACAAGATACGCAGTATTTT. Amino acids: CATSDPDRVQDTQYF. The chain has TRBV24-1 and TRBJ2-3; 7 positions agree with TRBD1. V lost 4 bases, J lost 5 bases, and 8 bases stayed unmatched. The CDR3 has 15 residues. In germline, CDR1 is KGHDR, CDR2 SFDVKD.

A few counts support this clonotype. This rearrangement joins TRBV28 to TRBJ1-2; D is possibly TRBD1 (6 bases). Trimming removed 6 bases at V and 3 bases at J, with 29 bases between. Germline CDR1 and CDR2: MDHEN and SYDVKM. CDR3 length equals 19 residues. The CDR3 loop reads CASSLGDFSKGELDYGYTF. The CDR3 DNA reads as TGTGCCAGCAGCTTAGGGGATTTTTCGAAGGGGGAATTGGACTATGGCTACACCTTC.